Listed here is a single TCR beta chain. A sample-barcoded 5' primer and a J-beta primer mix were used in a second PCR of about 7 to 12 cycles. From the 5' RACE reads, TCRdb called clonotypes with MiXCR, one entry per CDR3 protein. The table shows 540,000 or so distinct CDR3 sequences, with around 24% occurring only once. This record belongs to a study of blood T cells in healthy people across ages. Donors were healthy Caucasian individuals from Russia aged roughly 6 to 90. These same records also appear under a second study, on T cells of mothers and their children.

The TCR originated in a boy younger than 18 in good health. The sequenced sample consisted of blood.

CDR3 DNA: TGTGCCAGCAGCTCTACGCCGGGACAGGGGTACGAGCAGTACTTC. Its protein product is CASSSTPGQGYEQYF. This chain links TRBV9 with TRBJ2-5, with 10 bases matching TRBD1. Gene TRBJ2-7 matches the end of the DNA better, so the J call may be wrong. The CDR3 totals 15 residues. Looked up from germline, CDR1 is SGDLS and CDR2 is YYNGEE.